The 7 T cell receptor beta chains presented below share a single source sample, sequenced in a study of Ad26.COV2.S vaccination and SARS-CoV-2 variants. TCRdb keeps only in-frame clones here, not all; method: immunoSEQ multiplex PCR. The sample has approximately 400,000 clones, about 90% seen once. This material consisted of peripheral blood, taken after recovery from COVID-19. Every receptor here comes from a human donor who had recovered from COVID-19.

The rearrangement uses TRBV11-2 and TRBJ1-4; unclear D gene. V lost 0 bases, J lost 4 bases, and 9 bases lay in between. CDR1 is SGHAT, CDR2 FQNNGV, per germline. The CDR3 consists of 15 residues. This CDR3 is CASSLDRYLNEKLFF. Written as DNA, the CDR3 is TGTGCCAGCAGCTTAGACCGATACCTTAATGAAAAACTGTTTTTT.

A few counts support this clone. The chain uses TRBV6-1 and TRBJ2-3; TRBD2 aligns across 10 bases. CDR1 is MNHNS, CDR2 SASEGT, per germline. The trim removed 4 bases at V and 0 bases at J, leaving 7 bases unmatched. The CDR3 contains 17 residues. The CDR3, as DNA: TGTGCCAGCAGTGCCCGACTAGCGGGCACTAGCACAGATACGCAGTATTTT. Protein sequence: CASSARLAGTSTDTQYF.

This sequence joins TRBV5-1 and TRBJ2-1, with D uncertain. V was pared by 4 bases and J by 9 bases, with 11 bases between. The CDR3 consists of 12 residues. CDR1 is SGHRS and CDR2 is YFSETQ in the germline V gene. Here the CDR3 reads CASSPKSSEQFF. The CDR3 nucleotides are TGCGCCAGCAGCCCCAAGTCGAGTGAGCAGTTCTTC. Supplemented by reference TRBV5-1 and TRBJ2-1, the full variable domain reads KAGVTQTPRYLIKTRGQQVTLSCSPISGHRSVSWYQQTPGQGLQFLFEYFSETQRNKGNFPGRFSGRQFSNSRSEMNVSTLELGDSALYLCASSPKSSEQFFGPGTRLTVL.

The chain uses TRBV4-1 and TRBJ2-7; 8 bases are shared with TRBD2. Germline CDR1 MGHRA, CDR2 YSYEKL. With V trimmed by 5 bases and J by 6 bases, 15 bases remained unmatched. This CDR3 spans 16 amino acids. The CDR3, as DNA: TGCGCCAGCAGCGCCGATGGAGTCGGGGGGGTATTCGAGCAGTACTTC. Translated, it gives CASSADGVGGVFEQYF.

The chain recombines TRBV7-2 with TRBJ2-7; 7 nucleotides align to TRBD1. The CDR3 extends over 14 amino acids. Germline V gene sequence: CDR1 SGHTA, CDR2 FQGNSA. The V gene end was trimmed by 4 bases and the J gene end by 6 bases; junction bases not matched to a gene: 9. CDR3 residues: CASSSPDRTREQYF. CDR3 coding DNA: TGTGCCAGCAGCTCCCCGGACAGGACGCGCGAGCAGTACTTC.

The J gene is TRBJ1-4, the V gene TRBV6-5, with TRBD1 matching over 9 bases. The germline V gene has CDR1 MNHEY and CDR2 SVGAGI. V shed 5 bases, J shed 5 bases, and the junction held 3 bases outside the gene matches. The CDR3 covers 14 residues. DNA for the CDR3: TGTGCCAGCAGTCGACAGGGGGACAATGAAAAACTGTTTTTT. It translates to CASSRQGDNEKLFF.

V is TRBV4-3 and J is TRBJ1-1; D unclear. CDR1 and CDR2 (germline): LGHNA, YSLEER. The germline V and J ends were trimmed by 3 bases and 11 bases, with 16 bases remaining between them. The CDR3 contains 13 residues. As DNA, the CDR3 is TGCGCCAGCAGCCAGGAGCCCGGCGGCCGGGCTTTCTTT. Protein: CASSQEPGGRAFF.